This T cell receptor (beta chain) was profiled in a study of shared clonotypes between healthy human individuals. Background on the study: Three CD4 naive, three CD4 memory, two CD8 naive and one CD8 memory plate were used per donor.

Regarding this clone: Its antigen is currently unknown.

Some clones are missing from TCRdb's copy, which holds only in-frame ones; the method was immunoSEQ multiplex PCR. Of 950,000 to 1,300,000 clones in the sample, about 75% were seen once. V lost 8 bases to trimming and J lost 0 bases; unmatched junction nucleotides: 7. Germline CDR1 reads MNHNY; CDR2 reads SVGAGI (reference sequence). The CDR3 has 15 amino acids. Findings and caveats of the study: Generation probabilities were higher for clonotypes shared across all four sorted-subset donors than for unshared ones. Despite large depth, rarefaction showed incomplete sorted-subset sequencing.

The source material was memory CD4+ T cells sorted from blood. Subset described: CD45RA-negative fraction. This rearrangement joins TRBV6-6 to TRBJ1-3, with 7 bases identical to TRBD1. The TCR sequence derives from a man aged 18 to 30 in good health. The CDR3 coding sequence is TGTGCCAGCCGGGACCGGACAGGCTCTGGAAACACCATATATTTT. Its protein product is CASRDRTGSGNTIYF.